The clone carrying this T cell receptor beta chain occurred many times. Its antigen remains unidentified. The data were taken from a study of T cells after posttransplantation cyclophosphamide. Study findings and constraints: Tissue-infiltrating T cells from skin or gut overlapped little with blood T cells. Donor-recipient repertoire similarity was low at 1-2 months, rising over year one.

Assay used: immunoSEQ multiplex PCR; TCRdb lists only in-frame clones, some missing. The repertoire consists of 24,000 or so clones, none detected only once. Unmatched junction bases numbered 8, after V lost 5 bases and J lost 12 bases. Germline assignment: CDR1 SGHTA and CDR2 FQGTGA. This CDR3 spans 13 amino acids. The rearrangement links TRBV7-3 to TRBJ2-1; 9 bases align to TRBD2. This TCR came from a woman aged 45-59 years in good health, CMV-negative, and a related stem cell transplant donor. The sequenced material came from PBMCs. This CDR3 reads CASSPGGTSPQFF. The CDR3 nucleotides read TGTGCCAGCAGCCCTGGTGGGACTAGCCCGCAGTTCTTC.